Shown below are 18 T cell receptor beta chains from a single sample sequenced in a study of blood T cell repertoires in COVID-19. Here immunoSEQ multiplex PCR was the method, and the copy in TCRdb shows in-frame clones only, minus some. The profile shows 85,000 to 100,000 clones, 75% to 95% of them singletons. Specimen: peripheral blood. The receptors here all came from a man aged 60-69 years with acute or convalescent COVID-19.

The genes are TRBV4-1 and TRBJ2-7, with 7 bases lining up with TRBD2. The CDR3 sequence is 14 residues long. V lost 5 bases to trimming and J lost 3 bases; unmatched junction nucleotides: 7. Germline lookup yields CDR1 MGHRA and CDR2 YSYEKL. The CDR3 DNA is TGCGCCAGCAGCGGAGCCTGGGGGGGCTACGAGCAGTACTTC. Translation: CASSGAWGGYEQYF.

The chain carries TRBV5-1 and TRBJ1-4; the D gene is possibly TRBD1 (6 bases). Germline V gene sequence: CDR1 SGHRS, CDR2 YFSETQ. The CDR3 is 15 residues long. Between the trimmed V and J ends, which lost 2 bases and 8 bases, there was a span of 16 bases. The CDR3 loop reads CASSLRGGLPEKLFF. Written as DNA, the CDR3 is TGCGCCAGCAGCTTAAGGGGGGGCCTCCCGGAAAAACTGTTTTTT.

The chain has TRBV7-9 and TRBJ2-5; weak D call: TRBD2 (6 bases). This CDR3 region has 14 residues. The germline V and J ends were trimmed by 7 bases and 4 bases, with 16 bases remaining between them. Germline values: CDR1 SEHNR, CDR2 FQNEAQ (reference sequence). This chain's CDR3 is CASKTPGLRETQYF. DNA for the CDR3: TGTGCCAGCAAGACACCGGGACTTCGAGAGACCCAGTACTTC.

This chain joins TRBV5-8 and TRBJ2-4, with TRBD1 identical over 11 bases. This CDR3 spans 15 amino acids. V lost 3 bases to trimming and J lost 6 bases; unmatched junction nucleotides: 5. Germline V CDR1 and CDR2: SGHTS, YDEGEE. The CDR3 sequence is CASSWTGGGGNIQYF. The CDR3 DNA is TGTGCCAGCAGCTGGACAGGGGGCGGAGGAAACATTCAGTACTTC.

This clone showed up just once. The J gene is TRBJ1-2, the V gene TRBV7-9; 7 bases match TRBD1. This CDR3 region has 16 residues. J lost 0 bases, V lost 1 base, and 5 bases had no gene match. Germline V gene sequence: CDR1 SEHNR, CDR2 FQNEAQ (reference sequence). Here the CDR3 DNA reads TGTGCCAGCAGCTTAGAGGGACAGACTTCTAACTATGGCTACACCTTC. Translated, it gives CASSLEGQTSNYGYTF.

The rearrangement links TRBV28 to TRBJ1-6, with TRBD1 matching 9 bases. This CDR3 is built from 19 residues. CDR1 and CDR2 from the germline V gene are MDHEN and SYDVKM. Losses at the gene ends were 6 bases for V and 0 bases for J; bases not matched to a gene: 12. The CDR3 coding sequence is TGTGCCAGCAGCCCAACCCGGACAGGGGTGAGCTCCTATAATTCACCCCTCCACTTT. As protein: CASSPTRTGVSSYNSPLHF. Supplemented by reference TRBV28 and TRBJ1-6, the full variable domain reads DVKVTQSSRYLVKRTGEKVFLECVQDMDHENMFWYRQDPGLGLRLIYFSYDVKMKEKGDIPEGYSVSREKKERFSLILESASTNQTSMYLCASSPTRTGVSSYNSPLHFGNGTRLTVT.

V is TRBV13 and J is TRBJ1-6; tentative D call: TRBD1 (6 bases). Germline-derived CDR1 and CDR2 are PRHDT and FYEKMQ (reference sequence). CDR3 length: 16 amino acids. V dropped 0 bases and J dropped 5 bases, with 11 bases sitting between them. The DNA for the CDR3 is TGTGCCAGCAGCTTAGGCCTGGGGACACATAATTCACCCCTCCACTTT. This translates into CASSLGLGTHNSPLHF.

The CDR3 spells CASSELGAGRVNSPLHF. CDR3 bases: TGTGCCAGTAGCGAATTGGGAGCGGGACGGGTGAATTCACCCCTCCACTTT. The J gene is TRBJ1-6, the V gene TRBV19; possibly TRBD1 for D (5 bases). The germline CDR1 and CDR2 sequences are LNHDA and SQIVND (reference sequence). Trimming took 6 bases from V and 7 from J, leaving 22 bases between them. The CDR3 spans 17 residues.

This rearrangement joins TRBV21-1 to TRBJ1-1; the D call of TRBD1 is as the table states it, not checked on the DNA. TRBV21-1 is tagged as a pseudogene. The CDR3 runs 13 residues. CDR3 sequence reads: CASSGRQNTEAFF. The CDR3, as DNA: TGTGCCAGCAGCGGCCGACAGAACACTGAAGCTTTCTTT.

In this sample, this clone turned up once. The chain joins TRBV12-3 or TRBV12-4 to TRBJ1-1; no clear D gene. V shed 6 bases and J shed 1 base, with 9 bases lying between them. This CDR3 has 13 amino acids. DNA of the CDR3: TGTGCCAGCAGCCCTAACTGGAACACTGAAGCTTTCTTT. It codes for CASSPNWNTEAFF.

The chain uses TRBV7-8 and TRBJ2-7, with TRBD1 matching 10 bases. The J segment lost 5 bases and the V segment lost 0 bases, leaving 7 bases of the junction unmatched. The CDR3 is 16 residues long. The germline gives CDR1 SGHVS, CDR2 FQNEAQ. The CDR3 DNA reads TGTGCCAGCAGCTTAGCTCCGAGGGACAGGGGCCACGAGCAGTACTTC. Protein product: CASSLAPRDRGHEQYF.

This rearrangement joins TRBV7-2 to TRBJ1-2, with 7 bases that match TRBD1. The CDR3 contains 13 residues. In germline, CDR1 is SGHTA, CDR2 FQGNSA. Trimming removed 5 bases from V and 2 bases from J; junction bases left unmatched: 2. In DNA form, the CDR3 reads TGTGCCAGCAGCCAGACAGGGAACTATGGCTACACCTTC. It specifies CASSQTGNYGYTF.

The V gene is TRBV10-2, the J gene TRBJ1-2; no firm D call. CDR3 size: 13 residues. V dropped 6 bases and J dropped 8 bases, with 16 bases sitting between them. Germline CDR1 WSHSY, CDR2 SAAADI. Here the CDR3 reads CASSPVPSNGYTF. The CDR3 bases are TGCGCCAGCAGCCCGGTTCCTTCTAACGGCTACACCTTC.

The rearrangement links TRBV25-1 to TRBJ2-3; tentative D call: TRBD1 (5 bases). The CDR3 is 13 residues long. Germline CDR1 and CDR2: MGHDK and SYGVNS. Trimming took 3 bases from V and 4 from J, leaving 8 bases between them. The CDR3 DNA follows: TGTGCCAGCAGTGAGATGGGGCCAGATACGCAGTATTTT. Translation: CASSEMGPDTQYF.

The chain carries TRBV5-1 and TRBJ1-1; no reliable D call. The CDR3 spans 13 residues. Germline V gene lookup returns CDR1 SGHRS and CDR2 YFSETQ. The V end was cut by 4 bases, the J end by 0 bases, with 7 bases between. The CDR3 loop is CASSKEVNTEAFF. The CDR3 region has the DNA TGCGCCAGCAGCAAAGAGGTGAACACTGAAGCTTTCTTT. Complete variable domain (other parts from reference TRBV5-1 and TRBJ1-1): KAGVTQTPRYLIKTRGQQVTLSCSPISGHRSVSWYQQTPGQGLQFLFEYFSETQRNKGNFPGRFSGRQFSNSRSEMNVSTLELGDSALYLCASSKEVNTEAFFGQGTRLTVV.

The chain uses TRBV6-1 and TRBJ1-5, with a weak D call TRBD1 (6 bases). The CDR3 is made up of 16 amino acids. Trimming took 0 bases from V and 3 from J, leaving 12 bases between them. Germline assignment: CDR1 MNHNS and CDR2 SASEGT. The CDR3 DNA reads TGTGCCAGCAGTGAAGCTTATACAGGGCCCAATCAGCCCCAGCATTTT. Protein: CASSEAYTGPNQPQHF.

The chain links TRBV11-2 to TRBJ1-2, with TRBD1 matching over 9 bases. The CDR3 contains 14 residues. Germline V gives CDR1 SGHAT, CDR2 FQNNGV. V lost 6 bases to trimming and J lost 5 bases; unmatched junction nucleotides: 7. The CDR3 here is CASRAGTGNYGYTF. In DNA, the CDR3 is TGTGCCAGCAGGGCCGGGACAGGGAATTATGGCTACACCTTC.

This clone has a single count. The chain is built from TRBV5-5 and TRBJ1-6; TRBD1 matches at 8 bases. The CDR3 contains 16 residues. J lost 7 bases, V lost 4 bases, and 10 bases had no gene match. CDR1 and CDR2 from the germline V gene are SGHKS and YYEKEE (reference sequence). For the CDR3, the DNA is TGTGCCAGCAGCCTCCGACAGGGGTGGGCGAATTCACCCCTCCACTTT. Translated, it gives CASSLRQGWANSPLHF.